The following is a T cell receptor (beta chain) sequence with its context. The antigen is unknown. The sample comes from a study of cytomegalovirus exposure and HLA in healthy donors. Findings and limits, study-wide: A later analysis revealed that TCR association rates differed between HLA loci, peaking at DRB1 and bottoming out at HLA-C. The authors assumed roughly uniform sequencing depth across donors for presence/absence analyses. V- and J-gene trimming of TCR beta was linked (in a later analysis) to a missense DCLRE1C variant. There were reportedly fewer N-insertions in an Asian-associated ancestry cluster than the roughly 700-donor mean, in a later analysis.

PCR amplification relied on 60 Vbeta primers (plus 13 Jbeta primers). Profiling relied on immunoSEQ multiplex PCR, and the TCRdb table lists in-frame clones only, not all of them. Among about 160,000 clones listed, about 65% were seen once. The CDR3 totals 17 residues. J gave up 5 bases and V 4 bases, and 14 bases lay outside the gene matches. Per germline, CDR1 LGHNT and CDR2 FRNRAP. Sample: PBMCs. The V and J genes are TRBV12-5 and TRBJ1-1; TRBD1 aligns across 9 bases. The TCR comes from a woman younger than 45 in good health and CMV-seronegative. The CDR3 DNA is TGTGCTAGTGGTTCCGGGACAGGGAATGGGTTTGGGACTGAAGCTTTCTTT. Protein: CASGSGTGNGFGTEAFF.